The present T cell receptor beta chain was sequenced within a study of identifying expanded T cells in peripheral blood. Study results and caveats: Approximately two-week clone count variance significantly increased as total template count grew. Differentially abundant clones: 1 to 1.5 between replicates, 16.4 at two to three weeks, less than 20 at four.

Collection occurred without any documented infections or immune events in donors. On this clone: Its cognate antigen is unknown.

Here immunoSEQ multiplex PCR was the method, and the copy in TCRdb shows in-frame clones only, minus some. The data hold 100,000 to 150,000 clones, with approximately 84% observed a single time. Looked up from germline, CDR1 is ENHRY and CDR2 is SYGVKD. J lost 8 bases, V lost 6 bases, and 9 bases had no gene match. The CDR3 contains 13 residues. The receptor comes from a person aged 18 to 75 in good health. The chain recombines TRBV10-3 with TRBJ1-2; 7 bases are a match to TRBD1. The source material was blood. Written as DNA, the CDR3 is TGTGCCATCAGCAAAACAGGGGAGGAGGGCTACACCTTC. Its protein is CAISKTGEEGYTF.